One sample yielded the 27 T cell receptor beta chains listed below, sequenced in a study of CD8 T cells in ankylosing spondylitis (dated by TCRdb to 2016 to 2017). The protocol used for the library was 5' RACE. TCRdb names Illumina HiSeq 2500 as the instrument used. In TCRdb, the public reads were trimmed at Q25 with fastp and aligned with MiXCR, with productive beta chains retained. Rows are unified per CDR3 protein, each entry keeping the most common DNA and genes. Here the sample has some 130,000 distinct CDR3 sequences; just under 7.5% occur a single time. In total, the top ten clones hold roughly an eighth of the sample. The sequencing sample was made of blood, either unsorted or a sorted T cell fraction (not recorded which). The receptors stem from a female donor with ankylosing spondylitis or in good health (not recorded which).

The chain is built from TRBV6-2 or TRBV6-3 and TRBJ2-5, with D unresolved. The V and J ends lost 2 bases and 3 bases respectively, with 22 bases between them. The CDR3 runs 18 residues. CDR1 and CDR2 (germline): MNHEY, SVGEGT. CDR3 residues: CASSYNGLEWVKKETQYF. As DNA, the CDR3 is TGTGCCAGCAGTTACAACGGTCTCGAATGGGTAAAAAAAGAGACCCAGTACTTC.

The chain uses TRBV28 and TRBJ1-2; D perhaps matches TRBD1 (5 bases). The CDR3 is 13 amino acids. The germline V gene encodes CDR1 MDHEN and CDR2 SYDVKM. V was pared by 10 bases and J by 1 base, with 13 bases between. The CDR3 spells CATGSGGNYGYTF. Written as DNA, the CDR3 is TGTGCCACCGGCAGTGGGGGTAACTATGGCTACACCTTC.

The sample holds many counts of this clonotype. The chain combines TRBV25-1 with TRBJ1-4; unclear D gene. CDR3 length: 14 residues. V lost 4 bases and J 0 bases, leaving 6 bases between the germline ends. Germline V CDR1 and CDR2: MGHDK, SYGVNS. CDR3 nucleotides: TGTGCCAGCAGTGGACGGCCAACTAATGAAAAACTGTTTTTT. Protein sequence: CASSGRPTNEKLFF.

This clonotype has at least ten counts. The chain combines TRBV5-1 with TRBJ2-2; D ambiguous. The CDR3 spans 12 residues. CDR1 is SGHRS, CDR2 YFSETQ, per germline. Trimming stripped 0 bases from V and 7 bases from J, with 4 bases between. The CDR3 DNA reads TGCGCCAGCAGCTTGGATCACGGGGAGCTGTTTTTT. As protein: CASSLDHGELFF.

The sample holds many counts of this clonotype. The chain joins TRBV28 to TRBJ1-5; D might be TRBD1 (6 bases). Per germline, CDR1 MDHEN and CDR2 SYDVKM. The CDR3 spans 16 residues. V lost 3 bases and J lost 6, with 18 bases in between. The CDR3 loop is CASSFRMGGRGQPQHF. CDR3 bases: TGTGCCAGCAGTTTTCGCATGGGGGGGCGCGGTCAGCCCCAGCATTTT.

In its sample, this clonotype was seen many times. The rearrangement links TRBV12-3 or TRBV12-4 to TRBJ1-3; D perhaps matches TRBD1 (6 bases). This CDR3 region has 17 residues. V was trimmed by 6 bases and J by 1 base, leaving 19 bases between them. The CDR3 sequence is CASSLRTEIISGNTIYF. The CDR3 bases are TGTGCCAGCAGCCTAAGGACAGAGATCATTTCTGGAAACACCATATATTTT.

This clonotype was recorded many times. The J gene is TRBJ1-1, the V gene TRBV12-3 or TRBV12-4; D not resolved. Between the trimmed V and J ends, which lost 2 bases and 2 bases, there was a span of 9 bases. The CDR3 runs to 14 residues. DNA of the CDR3: TGTGCCAGCAGTTTACTCGCCATTAACACTGAAGCTTTCTTT. It translates to CASSLLAINTEAFF.

This clonotype has a count of ten or more. The CDR3: CATSRDRGVPDTQYF. Written as DNA, the CDR3 is TGTGCCACCAGCAGGGATCGGGGTGTCCCAGATACGCAGTATTTT. V and J are TRBV15 and TRBJ2-3, with D possibly being TRBD2 (5 bases). The CDR3 is made up of 15 amino acids. CDR1 LNHNV and CDR2 YYDKDF come from the germline V gene (reference sequence). Trimming took off 3 bases at V and 4 bases at J, with 14 bases between the two ends.

Many counts were recorded for this clonotype. The genes are TRBV6-1 and TRBJ2-5; D gene unclear. The V and J ends lost 2 bases and 0 bases respectively, with 10 bases between them. Looked up from germline, CDR1 is MNHNS and CDR2 is SASEGT. CDR3 length equals 15 residues. CDR3 region: CASSESHGNQETQYF. The CDR3 bases are TGTGCCAGCAGTGAATCCCACGGCAACCAAGAGACCCAGTACTTC.

This clonotype appeared many times. As DNA, the CDR3 is TGCGCCAGCAGCCAAGTGGGCAGGACCCCTCGAGGTGAGCAGTTCTTC. Encoded protein: CASSQVGRTPRGEQFF. The rearrangement uses TRBV4-1 and TRBJ2-1; no definite D call. From germline, CDR1 is MGHRA and CDR2 YSYEKL. CDR3 length: 16 amino acids. Trimming left V 1 base short and J 9 bases short, with 19 bases between.

This clonotype was observed at least ten times. Germline and junction disagree at one end, which may indicate a read error. This chain connects TRBV3-1 to TRBJ1-1, with a weak D call TRBD1 (6 bases). CDR3 length equals 12 residues. Germline loops: CDR1 LGHDT, CDR2 YNNKEL (reference sequence). The CDR3 nucleotides read TGTGCCAGCAGCCAAGGGGACACTAAAGCTTTCTTT. Its translation is CASSQGDTKAFF. Supplemented by reference TRBV3-1 and TRBJ1-1, the full variable domain reads DTAVSQTPKYLVTQMGNDKSIKCEQNLGHDTMYWYKQDSKKFLKIMFSYNNKELIINETVPNRFSPKSPDKAHLNLHINSLELGDSAVYFCASSQGDTKAFFGQGTRLTVV.

This clonotype was seen at least ten times. The chain joins TRBV20-1 to TRBJ1-5; D is uncertain. Germline lookup yields CDR1 DFQATT and CDR2 SNEGSKA (reference sequence). V lost 5 bases, J lost 4 bases, and 9 bases lay in between. CDR3 length equals 12 residues. CDR3 sequence (DNA): TGCAGTGCTGAGGCGGGTAATCAGCCCCAGCATTTT. It codes for CSAEAGNQPQHF.

This chain links TRBV7-6 with TRBJ2-3, with D perhaps being TRBD1 or TRBD2 (7 bases each). Between the trimmed V and J ends, which lost 0 bases and 4 bases, there was a span of 14 bases. The length of the CDR3 is 16 residues. The germline V gene has CDR1 SGHVS and CDR2 FNYEAQ. CDR3 DNA: TGTGCCAGCAGCTTAGCCAGGGGGGGCCAATCAGATACGCAGTATTTT. It codes for CASSLARGGQSDTQYF.

This clonotype was counted many times. The chain uses TRBV12-5 and TRBJ1-2; 8 bases line up with TRBD1. This CDR3 contains 16 residues. Per germline, CDR1 LGHNT and CDR2 FRNRAP. V shed 0 bases, J shed 4 bases, and the junction held 7 bases outside the gene matches. The CDR3 here is CASGLVTGRGPYGYTF. The CDR3 DNA is TGTGCTAGTGGTTTGGTAACGGGCAGGGGGCCCTATGGCTACACCTTC. The full variable domain, rest sourced from reference TRBV12-5 and TRBJ1-2, is DARVTQTPRHKVTEMGQEVTMRCQPILGHNTVFWYRQTMMQGLELLAYFRNRAPLDDSGMPKDRFSAEMPDATLATLKIQPSEPRDSAVYFCASGLVTGRGPYGYTFGSGTRLTVV.

The chain uses TRBV4-3 and TRBJ1-5; D is possibly TRBD1 (5 bases). This CDR3 has 14 residues. The germline gives CDR1 LGHNA, CDR2 YSLEER. Deletions cut 1 base from V and 11 bases from J, with 15 bases between. The CDR3 protein is CASSQGVLGGAQHF. CDR3 nucleotides: TGCGCCAGCAGCCAAGGAGTCCTTGGGGGGGCCCAGCATTTT.

This clonotype was counted at least ten times. The rearrangement uses TRBV5-1 and TRBJ1-5; D ambiguous. Germline-derived CDR1 and CDR2 are SGHRS and YFSETQ. The CDR3 has 13 amino acids. The germline V and J ends were trimmed by 2 bases and 3 bases, with 6 bases remaining between them. The CDR3 loop reads CASSLWTNQPQHF. The CDR3 coding sequence is TGCGCCAGCAGCTTATGGACCAATCAGCCCCAGCATTTT.

This clonotype was observed a handful of times. This chain connects TRBV30 to TRBJ2-3, with TRBD2 matching over 13 bases. Trimming took 7 bases from V and 5 from J; bases not matched to a gene: 9. The CDR3 has 15 residues. Germline lookup yields CDR1 GTSNPN and CDR2 SVGIG (reference sequence). The CDR3 region is CASGLAGLPGDTQYF. DNA for the CDR3: TGTGCCTCGGGACTAGCGGGGCTGCCGGGAGATACGCAGTATTTT.

The sample holds many counts of this clonotype. The genes are TRBV28 and TRBJ1-1; D is unresolved. Trimming pared 5 bases from V and 4 bases from J, leaving 11 bases between. CDR1 is MDHEN and CDR2 is SYDVKM in the germline V gene. The CDR3 consists of 13 residues. The CDR3 protein is CASSTPPGTEAFF. CDR3 coding DNA: TGTGCCAGCAGTACTCCACCAGGCACTGAAGCTTTCTTT.

This chain uses TRBV30 with TRBJ1-2, with D possibly being TRBD1 (6 bases). The CDR3 sequence is 11 residues long. Germline CDR1 is GTSNPN and CDR2 is SVGIG (reference sequence). V dropped 3 bases and J dropped 8 bases, with 10 bases sitting between them. CDR3 nucleotides: TGTGCCTGGAGACAGGGCGGCGGCTACACCTTC. It codes for CAWRQGGGYTF.

This clonotype was seen at least ten times. This rearrangement joins TRBV7-2 to TRBJ2-1; possibly TRBD2 for D (6 bases). The CDR3 extends over 14 amino acids. The germline V gene has CDR1 SGHTA and CDR2 FQGNSA. The V end was cut by 6 bases, the J end by 5 bases, with 14 bases between. CDR3 region: CASSLAGTDNEQFF. CDR3 coding DNA: TGTGCCAGCAGTCTCGCGGGAACTGACAATGAGCAGTTCTTC. Full variable domain (outside the CDR3, taken from reference TRBV7-2 and TRBJ2-1): GAGVSQSPSNKVTEKGKDVELRCDPISGHTALYWYRQSLGQGLEFLIYFQGNSAPDKSGLPSDRFSAERTGGSVSTLTIQRTQQEDSAVYLCASSLAGTDNEQFFGPGTRLTVL.

This clonotype was detected many times. The genes are TRBV4-3 and TRBJ2-7; D gene uncertain. This CDR3 contains 15 residues. Germline CDR1 reads LGHNA; CDR2 reads YSLEER. V lost 0 bases, J lost 6 bases, and 15 bases lay in between. The CDR3 region has the DNA TGCGCCAGCAGCCAAGATGTTGGGGAACGGAGCGAGCAGTACTTC. Its translation: CASSQDVGERSEQYF.

This clonotype was counted at least ten times. The CDR3 DNA is TGTGCCAGCAGTGAGACAAGCTACGAGCAGTACTTC. This translates into CASSETSYEQYF. The rearrangement links TRBV6-2 or TRBV6-3 to TRBJ2-7; D ambiguous. Germline loops: CDR1 MNHEY, CDR2 SVGEGT. The CDR3 length is 12 residues. V lost 5 bases and J 3 bases, leaving 8 bases between the germline ends.

This clonotype was seen ten or more times. V usage is TRBV7-8 and J usage is TRBJ1-3; tentative D call: TRBD1 (5 bases). CDR3 size: 17 residues. V lost 5 bases and J lost 0, with 17 bases in between. Germline loops: CDR1 SGHVS, CDR2 FQNEAQ. The CDR3 protein is CASSPRVGESSGNTIYF. Here the CDR3 DNA reads TGTGCCAGCAGCCCCAGGGTAGGGGAGAGCTCTGGAAACACCATATATTTT.

This clonotype has a count of ten or more. The gene calls are TRBV5-1 and TRBJ2-1; no clear D gene. V lost 1 base, J lost 5 bases, and 7 bases lay in between. CDR1 SGHRS and CDR2 YFSETQ come from the germline V gene. The CDR3 extends over 13 amino acids. The CDR3 nucleotides read TGCGCCAGCAGCTTGTCAACGCACAATGAGCAGTTCTTC. It codes for CASSLSTHNEQFF. Full variable domain (rest looked up from reference TRBV5-1 and TRBJ2-1): KAGVTQTPRYLIKTRGQQVTLSCSPISGHRSVSWYQQTPGQGLQFLFEYFSETQRNKGNFPGRFSGRQFSNSRSEMNVSTLELGDSALYLCASSLSTHNEQFFGPGTRLTVL.

This clonotype was observed a handful of times. V and J are TRBV29-1 and TRBJ2-7; 9 bases align to TRBD1. The CDR3 contains 13 residues. Per germline, CDR1 SQVTM and CDR2 ANQGSEA. V shed 7 bases and J 3 bases; nucleotides not matched to a gene: 7. CDR3 bases: TGCAGCGCCCAAGGGGGACAGGGCTACGAGCAGTACTTC. It translates to CSAQGGQGYEQYF.

This clonotype was seen once. The V call is TRBV5-1, the J call TRBJ2-3; D ambiguous. V was cut by 8 bases and J by 2 bases, with 12 bases left in between. CDR3 length: 13 amino acids. Germline CDR1 SGHRS, CDR2 YFSETQ. CDR3 region: CASGSTLTDTQYF. The CDR3 DNA is TGCGCCAGTGGGTCTACGCTCACAGATACGCAGTATTTT.

The sample holds many counts of this clonotype. This chain links TRBV7-2 with TRBJ2-7; the D gene could be TRBD1 or TRBD2 (5 bases each). V was pared by 4 bases and J by 3 bases, with 19 bases between. Germline lookup yields CDR1 SGHTA and CDR2 FQGNSA. The CDR3 spans 16 residues. CDR3 residues: CASSSPTRDPLYEQYF. CDR3 DNA: TGTGCCAGCAGCTCCCCGACCCGGGACCCTCTCTACGAGCAGTACTTC.